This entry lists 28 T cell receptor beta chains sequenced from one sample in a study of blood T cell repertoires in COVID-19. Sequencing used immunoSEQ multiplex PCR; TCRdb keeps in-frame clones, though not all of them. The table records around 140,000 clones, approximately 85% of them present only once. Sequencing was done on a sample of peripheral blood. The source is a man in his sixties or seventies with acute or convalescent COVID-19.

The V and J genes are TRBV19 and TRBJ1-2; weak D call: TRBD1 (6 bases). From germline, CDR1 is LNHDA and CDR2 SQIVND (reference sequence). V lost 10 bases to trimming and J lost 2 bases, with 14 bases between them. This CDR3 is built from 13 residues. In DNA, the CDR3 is TGTGCCACCGCCGGGACAACGAACTATGGCTACACCTTC. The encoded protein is CATAGTTNYGYTF.

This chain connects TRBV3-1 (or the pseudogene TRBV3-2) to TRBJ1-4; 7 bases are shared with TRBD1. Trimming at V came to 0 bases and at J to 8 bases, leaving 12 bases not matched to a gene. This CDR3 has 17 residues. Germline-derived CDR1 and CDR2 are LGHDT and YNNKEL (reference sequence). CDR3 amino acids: CASSQEGEGPGGEKLFF. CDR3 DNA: TGTGCCAGCAGCCAAGAAGGTGAAGGGCCAGGGGGGGAAAAACTGTTTTTT.

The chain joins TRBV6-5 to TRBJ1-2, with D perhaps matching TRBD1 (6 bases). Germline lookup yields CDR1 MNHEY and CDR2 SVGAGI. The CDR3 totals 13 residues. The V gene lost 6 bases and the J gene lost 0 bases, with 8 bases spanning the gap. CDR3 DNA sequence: TGTGCCAGCAGCGAGGGGGCTAACTATGGCTACACCTTC. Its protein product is CASSEGANYGYTF.

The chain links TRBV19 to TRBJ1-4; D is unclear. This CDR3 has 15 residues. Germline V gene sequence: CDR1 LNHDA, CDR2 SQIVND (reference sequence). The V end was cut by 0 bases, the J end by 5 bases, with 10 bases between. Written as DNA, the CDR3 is TGTGCCAGTAGTATAGAAGGCGGAGGCAATGAAAAACTGTTTTTT. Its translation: CASSIEGGGNEKLFF. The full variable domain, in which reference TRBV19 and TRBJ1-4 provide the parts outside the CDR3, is DGGITQSPKYLFRKEGQNVTLSCEQNLNHDAMYWYRQDPGQGLRLIYYSQIVNDFQKGDIAEGYSVSREKKESFPLTVTSAQKNPTAFYLCASSIEGGGNEKLFFGSGTQLSVL.

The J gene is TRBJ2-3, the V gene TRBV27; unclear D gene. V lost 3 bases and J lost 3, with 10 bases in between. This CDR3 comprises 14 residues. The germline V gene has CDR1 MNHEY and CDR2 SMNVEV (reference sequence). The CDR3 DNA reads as TGTGCCAGCAGTTTTAACTACCTAACAGATACGCAGTATTTT. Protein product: CASSFNYLTDTQYF.

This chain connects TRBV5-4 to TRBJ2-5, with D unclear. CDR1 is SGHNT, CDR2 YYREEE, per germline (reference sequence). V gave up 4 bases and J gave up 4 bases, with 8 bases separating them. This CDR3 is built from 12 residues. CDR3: CASSAYLETQYF. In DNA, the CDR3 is TGTGCCAGCAGCGCCTATTTAGAGACCCAGTACTTC. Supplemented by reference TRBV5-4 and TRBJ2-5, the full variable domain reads ETGVTQSPTHLIKTRGQQVTLRCSSQSGHNTVSWYQQALGQGPQFIFQYYREEENGRGNFPPRFSGLQFPNYSSELNVNALELDDSALYLCASSAYLETQYFGPGTRLLVL.

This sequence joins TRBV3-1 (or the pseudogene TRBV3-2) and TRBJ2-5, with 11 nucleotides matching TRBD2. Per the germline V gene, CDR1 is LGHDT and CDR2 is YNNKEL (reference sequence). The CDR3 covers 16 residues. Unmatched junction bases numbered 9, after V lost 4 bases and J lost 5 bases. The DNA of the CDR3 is TGTGCCAGCAGCCCAACGGGGTCTAGCGGGGGGGAGACCCAGTACTTC. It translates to CASSPTGSSGGETQYF.

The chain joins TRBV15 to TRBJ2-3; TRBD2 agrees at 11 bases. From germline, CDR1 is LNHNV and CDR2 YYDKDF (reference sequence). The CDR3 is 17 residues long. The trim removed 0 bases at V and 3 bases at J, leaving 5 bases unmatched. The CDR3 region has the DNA TGTGCCACCAGCAGAGATTTAGCGGGAGGGTTGACAGATACGCAGTATTTT. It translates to CATSRDLAGGLTDTQYF.

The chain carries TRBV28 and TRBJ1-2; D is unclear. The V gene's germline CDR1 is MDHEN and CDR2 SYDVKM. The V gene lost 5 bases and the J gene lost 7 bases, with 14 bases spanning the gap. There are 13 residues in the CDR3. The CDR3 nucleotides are TGTGCCAGCAGTCTCTACTCGGGATCTGGCTACACCTTC. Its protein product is CASSLYSGSGYTF.

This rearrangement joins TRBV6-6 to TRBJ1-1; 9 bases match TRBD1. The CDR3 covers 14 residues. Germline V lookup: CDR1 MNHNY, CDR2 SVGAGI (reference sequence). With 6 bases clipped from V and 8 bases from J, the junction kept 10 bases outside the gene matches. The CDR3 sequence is CASSFRRDRVEAFF. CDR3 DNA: TGTGCCAGCAGCTTCCGCCGGGACAGGGTCGAAGCTTTCTTT.

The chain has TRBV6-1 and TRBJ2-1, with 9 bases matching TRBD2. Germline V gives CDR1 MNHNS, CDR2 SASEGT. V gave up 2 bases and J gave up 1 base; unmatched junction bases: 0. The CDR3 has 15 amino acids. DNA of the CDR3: TGTGCCAGCAGTGAAAGCGGGAGGTCCTACAATGAGCAGTTCTTC. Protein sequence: CASSESGRSYNEQFF.

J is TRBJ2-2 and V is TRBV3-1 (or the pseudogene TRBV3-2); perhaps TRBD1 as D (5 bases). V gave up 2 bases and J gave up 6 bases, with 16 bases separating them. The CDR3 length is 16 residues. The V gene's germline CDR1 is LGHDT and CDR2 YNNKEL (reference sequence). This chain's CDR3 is CASSQNTGVVAGELFF. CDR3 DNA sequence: TGTGCCAGCAGCCAAAACACAGGAGTCGTGGCCGGGGAGCTGTTTTTT.

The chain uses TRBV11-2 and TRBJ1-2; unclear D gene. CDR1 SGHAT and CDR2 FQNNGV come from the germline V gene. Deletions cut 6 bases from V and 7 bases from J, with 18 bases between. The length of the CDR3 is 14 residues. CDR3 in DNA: TGTGCCAGCAGTTCGCTAAGGGAGCGAGGTGGCTACACCTTC. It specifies CASSSLRERGGYTF.

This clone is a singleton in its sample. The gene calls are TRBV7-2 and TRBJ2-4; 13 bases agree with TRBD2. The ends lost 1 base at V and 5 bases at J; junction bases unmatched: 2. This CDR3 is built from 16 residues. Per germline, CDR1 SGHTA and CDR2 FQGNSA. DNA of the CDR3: TGTGCCAGCAGCTTAGGGACTAGCGGGGGTCAAAACATTCAGTACTTC. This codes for CASSLGTSGGQNIQYF.

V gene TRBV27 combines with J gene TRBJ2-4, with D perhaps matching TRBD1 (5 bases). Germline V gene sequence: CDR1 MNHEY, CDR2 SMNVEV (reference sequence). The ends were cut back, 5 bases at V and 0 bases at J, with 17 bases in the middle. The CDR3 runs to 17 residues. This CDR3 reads CASSPPFDRQAKNIQYF. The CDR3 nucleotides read TGTGCCAGCAGTCCGCCGTTTGACAGACAAGCCAAAAACATTCAGTACTTC.

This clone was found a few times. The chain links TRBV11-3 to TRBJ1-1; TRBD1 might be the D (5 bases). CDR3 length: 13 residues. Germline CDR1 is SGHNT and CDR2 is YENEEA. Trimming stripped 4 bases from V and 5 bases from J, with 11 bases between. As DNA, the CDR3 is TGTGCCAGCAGCTACCGGGGGTGGACTGAAGCTTTCTTT. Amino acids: CASSYRGWTEAFF.

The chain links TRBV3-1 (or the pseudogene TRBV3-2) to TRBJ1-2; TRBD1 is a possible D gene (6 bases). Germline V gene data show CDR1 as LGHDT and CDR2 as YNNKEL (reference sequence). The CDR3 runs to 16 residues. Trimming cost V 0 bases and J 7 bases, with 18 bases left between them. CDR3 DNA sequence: TGTGCCAGCAGCCAAGATCAAAGGGGGGGTCGGTTTGGCTACACCTTC. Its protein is CASSQDQRGGRFGYTF.

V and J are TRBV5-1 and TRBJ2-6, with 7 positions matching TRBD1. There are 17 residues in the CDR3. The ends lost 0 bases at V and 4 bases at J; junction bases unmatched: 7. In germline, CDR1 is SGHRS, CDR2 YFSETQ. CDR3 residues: CASSLGQGNLGANVLTF. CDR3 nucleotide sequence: TGCGCCAGCAGCTTGGGACAGGGAAATTTGGGGGCCAACGTCCTGACTTTC.

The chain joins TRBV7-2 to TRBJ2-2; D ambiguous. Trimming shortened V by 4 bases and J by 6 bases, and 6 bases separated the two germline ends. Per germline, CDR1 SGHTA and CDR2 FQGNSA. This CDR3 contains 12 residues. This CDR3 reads CASSWRAGELFF. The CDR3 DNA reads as TGTGCCAGCAGCTGGAGAGCCGGGGAGCTGTTTTTT.

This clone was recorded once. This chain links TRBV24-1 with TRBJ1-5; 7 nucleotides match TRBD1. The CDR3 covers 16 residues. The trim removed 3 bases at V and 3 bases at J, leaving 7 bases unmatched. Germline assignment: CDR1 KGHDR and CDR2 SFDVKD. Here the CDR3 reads CATSDARGQFNQPQHF. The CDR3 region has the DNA TGTGCCACCAGTGATGCAAGGGGACAGTTCAATCAGCCCCAGCATTTT.

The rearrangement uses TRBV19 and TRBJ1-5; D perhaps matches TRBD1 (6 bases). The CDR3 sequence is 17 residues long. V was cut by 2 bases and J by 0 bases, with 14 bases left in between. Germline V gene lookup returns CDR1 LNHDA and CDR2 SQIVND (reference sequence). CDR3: CASSISLGQSSNQPQHF. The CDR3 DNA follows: TGTGCCAGTAGTATATCTTTAGGACAGAGTAGCAATCAGCCCCAGCATTTT.

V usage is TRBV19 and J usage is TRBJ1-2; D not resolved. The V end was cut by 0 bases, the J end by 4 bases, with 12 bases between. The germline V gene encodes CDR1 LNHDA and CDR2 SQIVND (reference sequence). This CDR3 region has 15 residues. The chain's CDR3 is CASSIDFGSTYGYTF. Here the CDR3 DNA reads TGTGCCAGTAGTATAGATTTTGGCAGTACCTATGGCTACACCTTC.

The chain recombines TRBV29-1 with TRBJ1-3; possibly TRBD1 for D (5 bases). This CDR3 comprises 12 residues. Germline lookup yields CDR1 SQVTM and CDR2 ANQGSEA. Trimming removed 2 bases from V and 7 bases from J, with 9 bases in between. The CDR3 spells CSVETWGNTIYF. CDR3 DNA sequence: TGCAGCGTTGAAACGTGGGGCAACACCATATATTTT.

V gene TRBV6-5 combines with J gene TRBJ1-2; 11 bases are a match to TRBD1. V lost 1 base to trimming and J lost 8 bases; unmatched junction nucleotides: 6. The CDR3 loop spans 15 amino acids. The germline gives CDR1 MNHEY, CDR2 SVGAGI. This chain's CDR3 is CASSYYGQGAVGYTF. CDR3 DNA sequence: TGTGCCAGCAGTTACTATGGACAGGGGGCCGTGGGCTACACCTTC.

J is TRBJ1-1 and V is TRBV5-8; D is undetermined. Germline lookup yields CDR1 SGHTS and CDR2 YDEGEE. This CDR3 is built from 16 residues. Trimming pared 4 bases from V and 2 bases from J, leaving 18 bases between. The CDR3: CASSPRTGSPNTEAFF. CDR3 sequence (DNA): TGTGCCAGCAGCCCAAGGACGGGAAGTCCAAACACTGAAGCTTTCTTT. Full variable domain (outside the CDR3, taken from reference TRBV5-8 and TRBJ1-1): EAGVTQSPTHLIKTRGQQATLRCSPISGHTSVYWYQQALGLGLQFLLWYDEGEERNRGNFPPRFSGRQFPNYSSELNVNALELEDSALYLCASSPRTGSPNTEAFFGQGTRLTVV.

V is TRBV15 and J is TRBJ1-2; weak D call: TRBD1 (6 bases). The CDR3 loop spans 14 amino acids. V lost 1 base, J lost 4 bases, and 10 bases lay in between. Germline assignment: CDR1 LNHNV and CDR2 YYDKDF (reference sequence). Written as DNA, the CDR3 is TGTGCCACCAGCAGAGGACAGGCGCCCTATGGCTACACCTTC. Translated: CATSRGQAPYGYTF.

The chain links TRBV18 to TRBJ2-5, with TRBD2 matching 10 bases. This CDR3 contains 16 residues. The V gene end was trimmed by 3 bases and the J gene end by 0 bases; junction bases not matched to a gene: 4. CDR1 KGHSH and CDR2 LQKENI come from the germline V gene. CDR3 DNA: TGTGCCAGCTCACCGGTTAGCGGGGGGAACCAAGAGACCCAGTACTTC. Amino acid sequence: CASSPVSGGNQETQYF. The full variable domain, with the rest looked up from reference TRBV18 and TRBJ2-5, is NAGVMQNPRHLVRRRGQEARLRCSPMKGHSHVYWYRQLPEEGLKFMVYLQKENIIDESGMPKERFSAEFPKEGPSILRIQQVVRGDSAAYFCASSPVSGGNQETQYFGPGTRLLVL.

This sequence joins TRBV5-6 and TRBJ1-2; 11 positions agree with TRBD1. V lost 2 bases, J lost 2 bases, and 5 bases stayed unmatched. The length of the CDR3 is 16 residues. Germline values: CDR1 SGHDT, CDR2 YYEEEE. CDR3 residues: CASSFGQGARNYGYTF. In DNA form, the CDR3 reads TGTGCCAGCAGCTTCGGACAGGGGGCCCGGAACTATGGCTACACCTTC.